The 28 T cell receptor beta chains given below trace back to one sample, sequenced in a study of blood T cell repertoires in COVID-19. TCRdb keeps only in-frame clones here, not all; method: immunoSEQ multiplex PCR. The sample records 50,000 to 80,000 clones, roughly four fifths being singletons. Sample: peripheral blood. These receptors originate from a human donor in a cohort sampled during active COVID-19.

The rearrangement uses TRBV5-4 and TRBJ2-3; D gene unclear. The ends were cut back, 0 bases at V and 0 bases at J, with 8 bases in the middle. The CDR3 covers 15 residues. Looked up from germline, CDR1 is SGHNT and CDR2 is YYREEE (reference sequence). CDR3 residues: CASSLDGASTDTQYF. The CDR3 DNA is TGTGCCAGCAGCTTGGACGGAGCAAGCACAGATACGCAGTATTTT.

This clone was picked up many times. V gene TRBV19 combines with J gene TRBJ1-2; weak D call: TRBD1 (5 bases). Germline values: CDR1 LNHDA, CDR2 SQIVND (reference sequence). The CDR3 has 15 residues. V was shortened by 1 base and J by 0 bases, with 9 bases between the two germline ends. CDR3 protein: CASSIGQYPNYGYTF. CDR3 nucleotide sequence: TGTGCCAGTAGTATAGGACAGTATCCTAACTATGGCTACACCTTC.

The table lists this clone with a few counts. The CDR3 reads CASSWHTGTSGRETQYF. The CDR3 DNA is TGTGCCAGCAGTTGGCATACCGGGACTAGCGGACGAGAGACCCAGTACTTC. This chain links TRBV6-2 or TRBV6-3 with TRBJ2-5; 11 positions agree with TRBD2. The CDR3 has 17 residues. The V segment lost 4 bases and the J segment 4 bases; nucleotides outside the gene matches: 11. The germline V gene has CDR1 MNHEY and CDR2 SVGEGT.

J is TRBJ2-3 and V is TRBV4-2; 11 bases map to TRBD2. After removal of 1 base from V and 4 bases from J, the junction contained 4 bases not matched to a gene. The CDR3 covers 16 residues. From germline, CDR1 is LGHNA and CDR2 YNFKEQ. The CDR3, as DNA: TGTGCCAGCAGCCAAGGTGTAGCGGGGGGGTCAGATACGCAGTATTTT. Amino acids: CASSQGVAGGSDTQYF.

The V gene is TRBV4-3, the J gene TRBJ2-5; 11 bases match TRBD2. V trimming: 4 bases; J trimming: 0 bases; junction bases outside the gene matches: 4. Germline assignment: CDR1 LGHNA and CDR2 YSLEER. CDR3 size: 16 residues. For the CDR3, the DNA is TGCGCCAGCAGCCCCGGGACTAGCGGTAACCAAGAGACCCAGTACTTC. Amino acid sequence: CASSPGTSGNQETQYF.

The J gene is TRBJ1-1, the V gene TRBV5-4, with TRBD1 matching over 10 bases. Germline trimming cut 5 bases from V and 4 bases from J; bases unmatched to any gene: 5. The length of the CDR3 is 14 residues. Germline V CDR1 and CDR2: SGHNT, YYREEE (reference sequence). This CDR3 reads CASRSTGGGTEAFF. CDR3 in DNA: TGTGCCAGCAGGTCGACAGGGGGCGGCACTGAAGCTTTCTTT.

V gene TRBV6-1 combines with J gene TRBJ1-5, with TRBD1 identical over 8 bases. V lost 3 bases and J lost 6; bases outside the gene matches: 7. Germline CDR1 is MNHNS and CDR2 is SASEGT. The CDR3 has 15 residues. This chain's CDR3 is CASSEDTGGVQPQHF. The CDR3 DNA sequence: TGTGCCAGCAGTGAGGATACAGGGGGTGTTCAGCCCCAGCATTTT.

The chain joins TRBV18 to TRBJ2-7, with 7 bases lining up with TRBD1. J gave up 6 bases and V 2 bases, and 7 bases lay outside the gene matches. Germline CDR1 is KGHSH and CDR2 is LQKENI. The CDR3 consists of 14 residues. The CDR3: CASSPKGQRGEQYF. The CDR3 DNA sequence: TGTGCCAGCTCACCAAAGGGACAGAGAGGCGAGCAGTACTTC.

J is TRBJ1-4 and V is TRBV7-9; TRBD1 aligns across 7 bases. V was clipped by 5 bases and J by 4 bases; unmatched bases: 7. Germline CDR1 is SEHNR and CDR2 is FQNEAQ (reference sequence). The length of the CDR3 is 15 residues. In DNA form, the CDR3 reads TGTGCCAGCAGCAAGTCCGGGACAGTTAATGAAAAACTGTTTTTT. As protein: CASSKSGTVNEKLFF. Complete variable domain (other parts from reference TRBV7-9 and TRBJ1-4): DTGVSQNPRHKITKRGQNVTFRCDPISEHNRLYWYRQTLGQGPEFLTYFQNEAQLEKSRLLSDRFSAERPKGSFSTLEIQRTEQGDSAMYLCASSKSGTVNEKLFFGSGTQLSVL.

The V gene is TRBV24-1, the J gene TRBJ2-1, with 8 bases identical to TRBD1. The CDR3 contains 16 residues. J gave up 2 bases and V 4 bases, and 6 bases lay outside the gene matches. CDR1 is KGHDR and CDR2 is SFDVKD in the germline V gene. The chain's CDR3 is CATSESGTGAYNEQFF. In DNA, the CDR3 is TGTGCCACCAGTGAGTCCGGGACAGGTGCCTACAATGAGCAGTTCTTC.

With regard to this clone: This may be a read error: a much more frequent sequence differs by one nucleotide. Other DNA sequences from this sample encode an identical CDR3 as well. The chain recombines TRBV3-1 (or the pseudogene TRBV3-2) with TRBJ2-2, with D perhaps matching TRBD1 (6 bases). V was pared by 4 bases and J by 4 bases, with 10 bases between. CDR1 is LGHDT, CDR2 YNNKEL, per germline (reference sequence). CDR3 length: 14 residues. The CDR3 region is CASSLLRGTGELFF. CDR3 sequence (DNA): TGTGCCAGCAGCCTGCTCAGGGGCACCGGGGAGCTGTTTTTT.

V and J are TRBV9 and TRBJ2-2; 7 bases are a match to TRBD1. Germline V lookup: CDR1 SGDLS, CDR2 YYNGEE. V gave up 0 bases and J gave up 3 bases; unmatched junction bases: 5. The CDR3 totals 16 residues. The CDR3 here is CASSVEGAIDTGELFF. The CDR3 bases are TGTGCCAGCAGCGTAGAGGGGGCCATTGACACCGGGGAGCTGTTTTTT.

This sequence joins TRBV6-6 and TRBJ1-1; D not resolved. This CDR3 contains 15 residues. Trimming pared 0 bases from V and 0 bases from J, leaving 8 bases between. The germline V gene has CDR1 MNHNY and CDR2 SVGAGI (reference sequence). The CDR3 loop is CASSYSGTLNTEAFF. CDR3 coding DNA: TGTGCCAGCAGTTACTCTGGCACCTTGAACACTGAAGCTTTCTTT.

The CDR3 sequence is CASSPGLTYTGELFF. CDR3 DNA sequence: TGTGCCAGCAGCCCCGGACTCACCTACACCGGGGAGCTGTTTTTT. The chain links TRBV3-1 (or the pseudogene TRBV3-2) to TRBJ2-2, with a weak D call TRBD2 (5 bases). The germline gives CDR1 LGHDT, CDR2 YNNKEL (reference sequence). With 4 bases removed from V and 3 bases from J, the gap between germline ends came to 12 bases. This CDR3 is built from 15 residues.

The chain employs TRBV5-4 and TRBJ1-2, with 10 bases lining up with TRBD1. The CDR3 is made up of 14 amino acids. Unmatched junction bases numbered 6, after V lost 5 bases and J lost 5 bases. From germline, CDR1 is SGHNT and CDR2 YYREEE (reference sequence). This chain's CDR3 is CASRNGQGVYGYTF. In nucleotides, the CDR3 is TGTGCCAGCAGGAATGGACAGGGGGTTTATGGCTACACCTTC. Using reference TRBV5-4 and TRBJ1-2 for the parts outside the CDR3, the full variable domain is ETGVTQSPTHLIKTRGQQVTLRCSSQSGHNTVSWYQQALGQGPQFIFQYYREEENGRGNFPPRFSGLQFPNYSSELNVNALELDDSALYLCASRNGQGVYGYTFGSGTRLTVV.

Here the CDR3 reads CASSYSIGTPYSNQPQHF. As DNA, the CDR3 is TGTGCCAGCAGTTACTCGATTGGGACACCCTATAGCAATCAGCCCCAGCATTTT. The chain carries TRBV6-2 or TRBV6-3 and TRBJ1-5; D perhaps matches TRBD1 (6 bases). V dropped 0 bases and J dropped 0 bases, with 15 bases sitting between them. This CDR3 has 18 amino acids. Germline loops: CDR1 MNHEY, CDR2 SVGEGT.

The sample holds one count of this clone. This rearrangement joins TRBV2 to TRBJ2-1, with 9 nucleotides matching TRBD2. CDR1 and CDR2 (germline): SNHLY, FYNNEI. CDR3 size: 15 residues. The trim removed 7 bases at V and 7 bases at J, leaving 11 bases unmatched. The CDR3 here is CASMQVSGGRNEQFF. CDR3 DNA sequence: TGTGCCAGCATGCAGGTTAGCGGGGGTAGGAATGAGCAGTTCTTC.

This rearrangement joins TRBV28 to TRBJ2-7; TRBD2 aligns across 7 bases. Germline V gene sequence: CDR1 MDHEN, CDR2 SYDVKM. Trimming took 5 bases from V and 0 from J; bases not matched to a gene: 7. The CDR3 length is 15 residues. The CDR3 protein is CASSNSGRVSYEQYF. CDR3 in DNA: TGTGCCAGCAGTAACTCAGGGAGGGTCTCCTACGAGCAGTACTTC.

The V and J genes are TRBV29-1 and TRBJ1-2, with 7 nucleotides matching TRBD1. This CDR3 is 18 amino acids long. Germline V CDR1 and CDR2: SQVTM, ANQGSEA. V lost 4 bases and J lost 7; bases outside the gene matches: 24. CDR3 in DNA: TGCAGCGTTGTAAAATCTGTGCCTGATCGACAGGGAACGTCTGGCTACACCTTC. Translation: CSVVKSVPDRQGTSGYTF.

The chain joins TRBV7-9 to TRBJ1-2, with TRBD1 matching 7 bases. The V gene end was trimmed by 1 base and the J gene end by 7 bases; junction bases not matched to a gene: 9. Germline-derived CDR1 and CDR2 are SEHNR and FQNEAQ (reference sequence). The CDR3 runs 15 residues. For the CDR3, the DNA is TGTGCCAGCAGCTTAGAGTCTAGGGGGCCTGGTGGCTACACCTTC. Protein product: CASSLESRGPGGYTF.

This clone was detected ten times or more. The rearrangement joins TRBV5-1 to TRBJ1-6, with a tentative D call TRBD1 (5 bases). Per germline, CDR1 SGHRS and CDR2 YFSETQ. The CDR3 spans 15 residues. The V gene lost 7 bases and the J gene lost 5 bases, with 16 bases spanning the gap. CDR3 amino acids: CASQAGGGDNSPLHF. The CDR3 nucleotides read TGCGCCAGCCAGGCGGGCGGGGGAGATAATTCACCCCTCCACTTT.

This chain uses TRBV16 with TRBJ2-7; D may be TRBD1 (8 bases). Trimming took off 0 bases at V and 2 bases at J, with 11 bases between the two ends. Germline CDR1 KGHSY, CDR2 FQNENV. The CDR3 is made up of 15 amino acids. In DNA, the CDR3 is TGTGCCAGCAGCCAATCAACAGGGGGGGCCTACGAGCAGTACTTC. Translating it yields CASSQSTGGAYEQYF.

The chain uses TRBV6-5 and TRBJ2-1, with 12 positions matching TRBD1. The CDR3 runs 13 residues. In germline, CDR1 is MNHEY, CDR2 SVGAGI. Trimming cost V 5 bases and J 10 bases; bases outside gene matches: 3. The CDR3 loop is CASSRDRGQEQFF. The CDR3 nucleotides are TGTGCCAGCAGTCGGGACAGGGGGCAAGAGCAGTTCTTC.

This rearrangement joins TRBV13 to TRBJ2-7; possible D gene TRBD1, 6 bases. Trimming removed 5 bases from V and 4 bases from J, with 12 bases in between. CDR1 PRHDT and CDR2 FYEKMQ come from the germline V gene (reference sequence). The CDR3 length is 13 residues. The CDR3 region is CASSRRDTYEQYF. The DNA for the CDR3 is TGTGCCAGCAGCCGACGGGACACTTACGAGCAGTACTTC.

The chain recombines TRBV5-4 with TRBJ2-2; 8 bases match TRBD2. CDR3 size: 14 residues. V shed 3 bases, J shed 6 bases, and the junction held 4 bases outside the gene matches. CDR1 is SGHNT and CDR2 is YYREEE in the germline V gene (reference sequence). The CDR3 loop reads CASSSDGGAGELFF. CDR3 DNA: TGTGCCAGCAGCTCTGACGGGGGGGCCGGGGAGCTGTTTTTT.

V gene TRBV18 combines with J gene TRBJ2-7, with 9 bases fitting TRBD1. This CDR3 is built from 14 residues. The germline CDR1 and CDR2 sequences are KGHSH and LQKENI. With V trimmed by 3 bases and J by 3 bases, 3 bases remained unmatched. CDR3 in DNA: TGTGCCAGCTCACCGGCGGGACAGGGCTACGAGCAGTACTTC. Amino acid sequence: CASSPAGQGYEQYF.

The genes are TRBV5-4 and TRBJ1-1, with 9 nucleotides matching TRBD1. The J segment lost 11 bases and the V segment lost 5 bases, leaving 22 bases of the junction unmatched. There are 17 residues in the CDR3. Germline CDR1 SGHNT, CDR2 YYREEE (reference sequence). In DNA, the CDR3 is TGTGCCAGCAGACGTACAGGGACAGGGATCGGCCTTGTTCGCGCTTTCTTT. It encodes CASRRTGTGIGLVRAFF.

The chain recombines TRBV19 with TRBJ1-5, with TRBD1 matching 9 bases. V trimming: 6 bases; J trimming: 4 bases; junction bases outside the gene matches: 7. The CDR3 runs to 15 residues. Germline values: CDR1 LNHDA, CDR2 SQIVND (reference sequence). The CDR3 region has the DNA TGTGCCAGTAGAACGGGACAGGGTTTAAATCAGCCCCAGCATTTT. As protein: CASRTGQGLNQPQHF.